The next 15 T cell receptor beta chains were all read from a single sample in a study of TIL therapy for anti-PD-1-resistant metastatic lung cancer. Sequencing used immunoSEQ v3. The assay was immunoSEQ multiplex PCR, and TCRdb's table has in-frame clones only and misses some. The repertoire has roughly 20,000 clones, about 70% of them found once; the top ten carry approximately 2%. The time point was: pre-treatment sample, taken before nivolumab and TIL therapy. This specimen was blood, taken at baseline. The receptor set was obtained from a person aged 25-85 years with non-small cell lung cancer.

The rearrangement links TRBV7-9 to TRBJ1-2; 9 nucleotides agree with TRBD1. CDR3 length equals 18 residues. Germline CDR1 is SEHNR and CDR2 is FQNEAQ (reference sequence). J was trimmed by 0 bases and V by 5 bases; bases with no gene match: 13. The CDR3, as DNA: TGTGCCAGCAGCATGCGTAGGACAGGGGATTCCTCTAACTATGGCTACACCTTC. It translates to CASSMRRTGDSSNYGYTF. The full variable domain, completed using reference TRBV7-9 and TRBJ1-2, is DTGVSQNPRHKITKRGQNVTFRCDPISEHNRLYWYRQTLGQGPEFLTYFQNEAQLEKSRLLSDRFSAERPKGSFSTLEIQRTEQGDSAMYLCASSMRRTGDSSNYGYTFGSGTRLTVV.

The gene calls are TRBV15 and TRBJ1-5; 7 bases align to TRBD1. Trimming removed 4 bases from V and 7 bases from J; junction bases left unmatched: 4. CDR1 is LNHNV and CDR2 is YYDKDF in the germline V gene (reference sequence). This CDR3 contains 13 residues. This chain's CDR3 is CATSIPGGQPQHF. The CDR3 DNA sequence: TGTGCCACCAGCATACCAGGGGGACAGCCCCAGCATTTT.

The chain uses TRBV5-1 and TRBJ2-7; D gene uncertain. This CDR3 comprises 14 residues. The V end lost 0 bases, the J end lost 4 bases, and 11 bases lay between the germline ends. Looked up from germline, CDR1 is SGHRS and CDR2 is YFSETQ. The CDR3 bases are TGCGCCAGCAGCTTGGGTTTTAGAGCTTACGAGCAGTACTTC. It yields the protein CASSLGFRAYEQYF.

The gene calls are TRBV23-1 and TRBJ2-3, with D possibly matching TRBD1 (5 bases). TRBV23-1 is recorded as an ORF, its role being uncertain. This CDR3 has 11 residues. The V gene lost 9 bases and the J gene lost 3 bases, with 7 bases spanning the gap. CDR3 DNA: TGCGCCAGAAAGGGGACAGATACGCAGTATTTT. It yields the protein CARKGTDTQYF.

V usage is TRBV6-2 or TRBV6-3 and J usage is TRBJ2-7; TRBD2 is a possible D gene (6 bases). The V and J ends lost 4 bases and 4 bases respectively, with 23 bases between them. The CDR3 extends over 17 amino acids. Germline V gene sequence: CDR1 MNHEY, CDR2 SVGEGT. DNA for the CDR3: TGTGCCAGCAGTTCACCCTGGGGACTTTCGAACCAATACGAGCAGTACGTC. Translating gives CASSSPWGLSNQYEQYV.

In this sample, this clone turned up once. V and J are TRBV11-1 and TRBJ2-1; 9 positions match TRBD1. After removal of 6 bases from V and 5 bases from J, the junction contained 11 bases not matched to a gene. Germline CDR1 is SGHAT and CDR2 is FQDESV (reference sequence). The CDR3 extends over 16 amino acids. CDR3 region: CASSPSLRDRDNEQFF. In nucleotides, the CDR3 is TGTGCCAGCAGTCCTTCCCTCCGGGACAGGGACAATGAGCAGTTCTTC. The variable domain in full, completed from reference TRBV11-1 and TRBJ2-1, reads EAEVAQSPRYKITEKSQAVAFWCDPISGHATLYWYRQILGQGPELLVQFQDESVVDDSQLPKDRFSAERLKGVDSTLKIQPAELGDSAMYLCASSPSLRDRDNEQFFGPGTRLTVL.

The V call is TRBV18, the J call TRBJ1-4; D possibly corresponds to TRBD1 (6 bases). The CDR3 sequence is 15 residues long. Trimming left V 3 bases short and J 8 bases short, with 16 bases between. Germline CDR1 KGHSH, CDR2 LQKENI. The CDR3 protein is CASSPDRLMAEKLFF. The CDR3, as DNA: TGTGCCAGCTCACCTGACAGGCTTATGGCGGAAAAACTGTTTTTT.

This chain joins TRBV7-6 and TRBJ2-1, with TRBD2 identical over 11 bases. Germline trimming cut 5 bases from V and 8 bases from J; bases unmatched to any gene: 11. Germline lookup yields CDR1 SGHVS and CDR2 FNYEAQ. The CDR3 loop spans 16 amino acids. The CDR3 DNA reads as TGTGCCAGCAGCCATATAGCGGGAGGGCCCTCGGATGAGCAGTTCTTC. The encoded protein is CASSHIAGGPSDEQFF.

The J gene is TRBJ1-6, the V gene TRBV7-9; perhaps TRBD1 as D (5 bases). V dropped 5 bases and J dropped 9 bases, with 14 bases sitting between them. CDR3 size: 14 residues. Germline V gene sequence: CDR1 SEHNR, CDR2 FQNEAQ (reference sequence). Here the CDR3 reads CASSAGGLGSPLHF. Here the CDR3 DNA reads TGTGCCAGCAGCGCCGGGGGGTTGGGTTCACCCCTCCACTTT.

The J gene is TRBJ1-4, the V gene TRBV19, with D unresolved. CDR1 and CDR2 from the germline V gene are LNHDA and SQIVND (reference sequence). This CDR3 has 15 residues. V was trimmed by 1 base and J by 0 bases, leaving 6 bases between them. CDR3: CASSIGPATNEKLFF. CDR3 DNA sequence: TGTGCCAGTAGTATAGGCCCAGCAACTAATGAAAAACTGTTTTTT.

This chain links TRBV10-3 with TRBJ1-1; 7 positions match TRBD1. Trimming removed 6 bases from V and 1 base from J; junction bases left unmatched: 8. The CDR3 runs to 15 residues. Germline V gene data show CDR1 as ENHRY and CDR2 as SYGVKD. As DNA, the CDR3 is TGTGCCATCAGAGGAGTACAGGGGAAGAACACTGAAGCTTTCTTT. Its protein product is CAIRGVQGKNTEAFF.

The chain employs TRBV10-1 and TRBJ2-2; D ambiguous. Germline CDR1 and CDR2: WNHNN and SYGVQD (reference sequence). The CDR3 consists of 12 residues. CDR3 sequence: CAVWAGTGELFF. CDR3 DNA: TGCGCGGTTTGGGCAGGCACCGGGGAGCTGTTTTTT.

This clone has only one observation. V is TRBV7-3 and J is TRBJ2-2; tentative D call: TRBD1 (6 bases). From germline, CDR1 is SGHTA and CDR2 FQGTGA. Trimming took 2 bases from V and 6 from J, leaving 10 bases between them. This CDR3 comprises 14 residues. The CDR3 DNA reads as TGTGCCAGCAGCTTACAGGGGATCGCCGGGGAGCTGTTTTTT. Protein: CASSLQGIAGELFF.

This clone came up a few times. This chain connects TRBV3-1 (or the pseudogene TRBV3-2) to TRBJ2-2; TRBD2 is a possible D gene (5 bases). CDR1 and CDR2 (germline): LGHDT, YNNKEL (reference sequence). V was pared by 5 bases and J by 4 bases, with 20 bases between. This CDR3 spans 17 amino acids. The chain's CDR3 is CASSDSLGAISTGELFF. As DNA, the CDR3 is TGTGCCAGCAGCGATTCCCTGGGAGCGATCAGCACCGGGGAGCTGTTTTTT.

The chain links TRBV10-3 to TRBJ2-1; 12 nucleotides line up with TRBD2. This CDR3 region has 16 residues. Germline V gene data show CDR1 as ENHRY and CDR2 as SYGVKD. V lost 2 bases to trimming and J lost 9 bases; unmatched junction nucleotides: 8. The CDR3 coding sequence is TGTGCCATCAGTGAGGGGCTAGCGGGGGGGAAAGTTGAGCAGTTCTTC. Protein: CAISEGLAGGKVEQFF.